These T cell receptor beta chains were read from a single sample in a study of blood T cell repertoires in COVID-19. Assay used: immunoSEQ multiplex PCR; TCRdb lists only in-frame clones, some missing. The table has 270,000 or so clones, approximately 81% seen once. Sequencing was carried out using peripheral blood. These receptors were obtained from a woman between 18 and 30 years old with acute or convalescent COVID-19. Both conserved end residues are part of each CDR3. The order of the fields is J gene, D gene, V gene, clone size, CDR3 DNA, CDR3 protein. The D gene is left open where the match is weak. A clone size is listed for some rows: how often the clone was seen (once, few, many), or a class if it is expanded.

J gene: TRBJ2-5; D gene: -; V gene: TRBV6-5; clone size: -; CDR3 DNA: TGTGCCAGCAGCCTCACATTAGGGGGGGGAGGGACCCAGTACTTC; CDR3 protein: CASSLTLGGGGTQYF
J gene: TRBJ2-1; D gene: TRBD2; V gene: TRBV6-5; clone size: -; CDR3 DNA: TGTGCCAGCAGTTACGCGGGAGCCTACAATGAGCAGTTCTTC; CDR3 protein: CASSYAGAYNEQFF
J gene: TRBJ1-5; D gene: TRBD1; V gene: TRBV6-6; clone size: once; CDR3 DNA: TGTGCCAGCATGAAGGGGACAGCTAGCAATCAGCCCCAGCATTTT; CDR3 protein: CASMKGTASNQPQHF
J gene: TRBJ2-2; D gene: -; V gene: TRBV2; clone size: many; CDR3 DNA: TGTGCCAGCAGCTCAGGCCGGACCGGGGAGCTGTTTTTT; CDR3 protein: CASSSGRTGELFF
J gene: TRBJ1-1; D gene: TRBD1; V gene: TRBV27; clone size: -; CDR3 DNA: TGTGCCAGCAGGCGGGACAGCCAATTGAACACTGAAGCTTTCTTT; CDR3 protein: CASRRDSQLNTEAFF
J gene: TRBJ1-2; D gene: -; V gene: TRBV30; clone size: -; CDR3 DNA: TGTGCCTGGACGAGGGAGGGGGGGAGCGGCTACACCTTC; CDR3 protein: CAWTREGGSGYTF
J gene: TRBJ1-6; D gene: -; V gene: TRBV6-2/TRBV6-3; clone size: few; CDR3 DNA: TGTGCCAGCAGTTCTTCTTTCAACGCCGGGGTTTATAATTCACCCCTCCACTTT; CDR3 protein: CASSSSFNAGVYNSPLHF
J gene: TRBJ2-7; D gene: -; V gene: TRBV7-2; clone size: -; CDR3 DNA: TGTGCCAGCAGCTTAGTATTAGGAGGGATCAACGAGCAGTACTTC; CDR3 protein: CASSLVLGGINEQYF
J gene: TRBJ2-7; D gene: -; V gene: TRBV7-2; clone size: -; CDR3 DNA: TGTGCCAGCAGCCTAGGACAGCTCTCCTACGAGCAGTACTTC; CDR3 protein: CASSLGQLSYEQYF
J gene: TRBJ2-1; D gene: TRBD1; V gene: TRBV29-1; clone size: -; CDR3 DNA: TGCAGCACGGACAGGGGAGGCTACAATGAGCAGTTCTTC; CDR3 protein: CSTDRGGYNEQFF
J gene: TRBJ1-2; D gene: -; V gene: TRBV7-2; clone size: -; CDR3 DNA: TGTGCCAGCAGCGGCCCCCCGGGGGGCTATGGCTACACCTTC; CDR3 protein: CASSGPPGGYGYTF
J gene: TRBJ2-7; D gene: TRBD1; V gene: TRBV4-2; clone size: -; CDR3 DNA: TGTGCCAGCAGCCAAGTAATGGACAGGGAGGACGAGCAGTACTTC; CDR3 protein: CASSQVMDREDEQYF
J gene: TRBJ2-5; D gene: -; V gene: TRBV4-1; clone size: -; CDR3 DNA: TGCGCCAGCAGCCAAGATCGAGGGCTAGCTGGTCCCCAGTACTTC; CDR3 protein: CASSQDRGLAGPQYF
J gene: TRBJ1-2; D gene: -; V gene: TRBV7-3; clone size: -; CDR3 DNA: TGTGCCAGCAGCTCCGGACAGTTTGGTGGCTACACCTTC; CDR3 protein: CASSSGQFGGYTF
J gene: TRBJ1-1; D gene: -; V gene: TRBV29-1; clone size: -; CDR3 DNA: TGCAGCGCCAAACGAACAACGATGAACACTGAAGCTTTCTTT; CDR3 protein: CSAKRTTMNTEAFF
J gene: TRBJ2-3; D gene: -; V gene: TRBV5-1; clone size: -; CDR3 DNA: TGCGCCAGCAGCGAAACCGGGGATACGCAGTATTTT; CDR3 protein: CASSETGDTQYF
J gene: TRBJ2-1; D gene: -; V gene: TRBV5-3; clone size: -; CDR3 DNA: TGTGCCAGAAGCATCGACGACGGGACTGCAGCTGGTGAGCAGTTCTTC; CDR3 protein: CARSIDDGTAAGEQFF
J gene: TRBJ1-1; D gene: -; V gene: TRBV29-1; clone size: -; CDR3 DNA: TGCAGCGTTGGGAACCCGAGGGAGTGGAACACTGAAGCTTTCTTT; CDR3 protein: CSVGNPREWNTEAFF
J gene: TRBJ1-1; D gene: -; V gene: TRBV5-8; clone size: -; CDR3 DNA: TGTGCCAGCAGCTTGCCTTGGAGGGAAAGTTTTAGGAACACTGAAGCTTTCTTT; CDR3 protein: CASSLPWRESFRNTEAFF
J gene: TRBJ2-2; D gene: TRBD1; V gene: TRBV5-1; clone size: once; CDR3 DNA: TGCGCCAGCAGCTTGTTGGTCCCTCAGGGGGCGGCGAACACCGGGGAGCTGTTTTTT; CDR3 protein: CASSLLVPQGAANTGELFF
J gene: TRBJ1-3; D gene: -; V gene: TRBV6-5; clone size: few; CDR3 DNA: TGTGCCAGCAGGACAACAGGAAACACCATATATTTT; CDR3 protein: CASRTTGNTIYF
J gene: TRBJ1-1; D gene: TRBD1; V gene: TRBV6-5; clone size: -; CDR3 DNA: TGTGCCAGCAGTTACGGACAGGGTGGGGGCACTGAAGCTTTCTTT; CDR3 protein: CASSYGQGGGTEAFF
J gene: TRBJ2-7; D gene: TRBD1; V gene: TRBV19; clone size: -; CDR3 DNA: TGTGCCAGTCGAAACCGACAGGGGCTAGGGTACGAGCAGTACTTC; CDR3 protein: CASRNRQGLGYEQYF
J gene: TRBJ2-7; D gene: -; V gene: TRBV5-3; clone size: -; CDR3 DNA: TGTGCCAGAAGCGCCAGGGGCCGAGGGGGCTACGAGCAGTACTTC; CDR3 protein: CARSARGRGGYEQYF
J gene: TRBJ1-3; D gene: TRBD1; V gene: TRBV6-1; clone size: once; CDR3 DNA: TGTGCCAGCAGTGAAGCGGCCGGGACAGCAGAAGGAAACACCATATATTTT; CDR3 protein: CASSEAAGTAEGNTIYF
J gene: TRBJ1-6; D gene: TRBD1; V gene: TRBV3-1/TRBV3-2; clone size: -; CDR3 DNA: TGTGCCAGCAGCCAAGGACAGGGTAGAGGAGGTAATTCACCCCTCCACTTT; CDR3 protein: CASSQGQGRGGNSPLHF
J gene: TRBJ1-1; D gene: TRBD1; V gene: TRBV10-3; clone size: -; CDR3 DNA: TGTGCCATCAGTGAGTCCAAGCGACGGGACAGGGGGTACACTGAAGCTTTCTTT; CDR3 protein: CAISESKRRDRGYTEAFF
J gene: TRBJ1-1; D gene: TRBD1; V gene: TRBV19; clone size: -; CDR3 DNA: TGTGCCAGTAGTATGTCCCCGTATACTCCGCAGGGGGCGGACACTGAAGCTTTCTTT; CDR3 protein: CASSMSPYTPQGADTEAFF
J gene: TRBJ1-5; D gene: -; V gene: TRBV13; clone size: -; CDR3 DNA: TGTGCCAGCAGCTTAGGAGTCAGGAATCAGCCCCAGCATTTT; CDR3 protein: CASSLGVRNQPQHF
J gene: TRBJ1-2; D gene: TRBD1; V gene: TRBV28; clone size: -; CDR3 DNA: TGTGCCAGCAGTTCACCGGGACAGCTCTATGGCTACACCTTC; CDR3 protein: CASSSPGQLYGYTF
J gene: TRBJ2-3; D gene: TRBD2; V gene: TRBV27; clone size: few; CDR3 DNA: TGTGCCAGCAGTGGACTAGCGGAGACAGATACGCAGTATTTT; CDR3 protein: CASSGLAETDTQYF
J gene: TRBJ2-2; D gene: TRBD1; V gene: TRBV30; clone size: -; CDR3 DNA: TGTGCCTGGAAGACAGGGGCGGCCGGGGAGCTGTTTTTT; CDR3 protein: CAWKTGAAGELFF
J gene: TRBJ1-1; D gene: -; V gene: TRBV2; clone size: -; CDR3 DNA: TGTGCCAGCACGGACACCTACATGAACACTGAAGCTTTCTTT; CDR3 protein: CASTDTYMNTEAFF
J gene: TRBJ1-5; D gene: -; V gene: TRBV24-1; clone size: -; CDR3 DNA: TGTGCCACCAGCGGCGGGTCCCATCAGCCCCAGCATTTT; CDR3 protein: CATSGGSHQPQHF
J gene: TRBJ1-2; D gene: TRBD1; V gene: TRBV7-6; clone size: -; CDR3 DNA: TGTGCCAGCAGCCCGGGACAGGCGAAGAACTATGGCTACACCTTC; CDR3 protein: CASSPGQAKNYGYTF
J gene: TRBJ2-7; D gene: -; V gene: TRBV19; clone size: few; CDR3 DNA: TGTGCCAGTAGTATAGGCGGTATCACTAGTCGTCGCGAGCAGTACTTC; CDR3 protein: CASSIGGITSRREQYF
J gene: TRBJ2-1; D gene: TRBD2; V gene: TRBV4-3; clone size: -; CDR3 DNA: TGCGCCAGCAGCCACCCTACTAGCGGGGTTTTCAATGAGCAGTTCTTC; CDR3 protein: CASSHPTSGVFNEQFF
J gene: TRBJ2-7; D gene: TRBD2; V gene: TRBV4-1; clone size: -; CDR3 DNA: TGCGCCAGCAGTCCTACACTGTCTAGCGGGAGGACCTACGAGCAGTACTTC; CDR3 protein: CASSPTLSSGRTYEQYF
J gene: TRBJ1-6; D gene: -; V gene: TRBV6-6; clone size: -; CDR3 DNA: TGTGCCAGCAGTTACCAGAGGGACAAATTCCACTTT; CDR3 protein: CASSYQRDKFHF
J gene: TRBJ1-2; D gene: TRBD1; V gene: TRBV27; clone size: few; CDR3 DNA: TGTGCCAGCAGTCCTCAAACAGGGGCGATCGGCTACACCTTC; CDR3 protein: CASSPQTGAIGYTF
J gene: TRBJ2-1; D gene: -; V gene: TRBV28; clone size: -; CDR3 DNA: TGTGCCAGCAGTTTAGCGGGACGGGGGAGTCACAATGAGCAGTTCTTC; CDR3 protein: CASSLAGRGSHNEQFF
J gene: TRBJ1-1; D gene: TRBD1; V gene: TRBV3-1/TRBV3-2; clone size: -; CDR3 DNA: TGTGCCAGCAGCCGGGGACAGGACACTGAAGCTTTCTTT; CDR3 protein: CASSRGQDTEAFF
J gene: TRBJ2-5; D gene: TRBD2; V gene: TRBV30; clone size: -; CDR3 DNA: TGTGCCTGGAGTGGGGCAGCGGGGGAGACCCAGTACTTC; CDR3 protein: CAWSGAAGETQYF
J gene: TRBJ1-2; D gene: -; V gene: TRBV29-1; clone size: -; CDR3 DNA: TGCAGCGTTAATACAGGGTCTAACTATGGCTACACCTTC; CDR3 protein: CSVNTGSNYGYTF
J gene: TRBJ2-7; D gene: TRBD1; V gene: TRBV5-1; clone size: -; CDR3 DNA: TGCGCCAGCACCAACCGACAGGGAAGTTCCTACGAGCAGTACTTC; CDR3 protein: CASTNRQGSSYEQYF
J gene: TRBJ2-2; D gene: TRBD2; V gene: TRBV4-3; clone size: -; CDR3 DNA: TGCGCCAGCAGCCAAGGGGCTAGCGGAAACACCGGGGAGCTGTTTTTT; CDR3 protein: CASSQGASGNTGELFF
J gene: TRBJ2-5; D gene: TRBD2; V gene: TRBV7-9; clone size: -; CDR3 DNA: TGTGCCAGCAGCTTAAGCGGGAGAACGGAGACCCAGTACTTC; CDR3 protein: CASSLSGRTETQYF
J gene: TRBJ1-2; D gene: TRBD1; V gene: TRBV7-9; clone size: -; CDR3 DNA: TGTGCCAGCACCCCCGGGACAGGGAGGGGCTACACCTTC; CDR3 protein: CASTPGTGRGYTF
J gene: TRBJ1-2; D gene: -; V gene: TRBV27; clone size: many; CDR3 DNA: TGTGCCAGCAGTCTGAGTGTGTCCGGGAATCAGAATCTAATCTATGGCTACACCTTC; CDR3 protein: CASSLSVSGNQNLIYGYTF
J gene: TRBJ2-5; D gene: -; V gene: TRBV18; clone size: -; CDR3 DNA: TGTGCCAGCTCACCACCGAGTCAGGGAGAGACCCAGTACTTC; CDR3 protein: CASSPPSQGETQYF
J gene: TRBJ2-7; D gene: -; V gene: TRBV4-2; clone size: -; CDR3 DNA: TGTGCCAGCAGCCAAGTTTCCGGTCCGGGAGTATCCTACGAGCAGTACTTC; CDR3 protein: CASSQVSGPGVSYEQYF